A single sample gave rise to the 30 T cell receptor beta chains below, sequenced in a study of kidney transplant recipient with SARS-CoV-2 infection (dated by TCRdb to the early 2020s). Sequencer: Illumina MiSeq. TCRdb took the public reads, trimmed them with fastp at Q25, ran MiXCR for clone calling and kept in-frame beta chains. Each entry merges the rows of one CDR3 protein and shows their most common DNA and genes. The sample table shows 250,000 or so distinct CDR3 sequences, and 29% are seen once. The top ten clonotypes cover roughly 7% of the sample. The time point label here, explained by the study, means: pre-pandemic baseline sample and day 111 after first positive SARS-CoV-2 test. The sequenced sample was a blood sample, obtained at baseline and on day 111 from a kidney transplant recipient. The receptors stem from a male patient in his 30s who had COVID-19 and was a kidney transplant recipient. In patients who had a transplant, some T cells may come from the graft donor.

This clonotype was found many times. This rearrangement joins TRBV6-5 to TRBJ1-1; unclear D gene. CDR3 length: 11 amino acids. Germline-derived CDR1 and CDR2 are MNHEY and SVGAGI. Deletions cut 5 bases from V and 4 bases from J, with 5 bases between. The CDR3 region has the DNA TGTGCCAGCAGTGGGTTCACTGAAGCTTTCTTT. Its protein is CASSGFTEAFF.

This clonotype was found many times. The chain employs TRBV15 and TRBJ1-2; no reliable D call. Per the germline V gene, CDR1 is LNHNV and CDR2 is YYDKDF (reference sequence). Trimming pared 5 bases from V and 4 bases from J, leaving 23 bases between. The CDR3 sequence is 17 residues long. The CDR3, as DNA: TGTGCCACCAGCCGTTTGGGAAGGTGTGGAAAGACCTATGGCTACACCTTC. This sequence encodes CATSRLGRCGKTYGYTF.

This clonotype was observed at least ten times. The DNA of the CDR3 is TGTGCCAGCAGCTTTGGTGGTCCCATTTCAATTCGCACTGAAGCTTTCTTT. Encoded protein: CASSFGGPISIRTEAFF. The J gene is TRBJ1-1, the V gene TRBV3-1; D is ambiguous. Germline V gene sequence: CDR1 LGHDT, CDR2 YNNKEL (reference sequence). The CDR3 runs 17 residues. The V and J ends lost 5 bases and 4 bases respectively, with 23 bases between them.

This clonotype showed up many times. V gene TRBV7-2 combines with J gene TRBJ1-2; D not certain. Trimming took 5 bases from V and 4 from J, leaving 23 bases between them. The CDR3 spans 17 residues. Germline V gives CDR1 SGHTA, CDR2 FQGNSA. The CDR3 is CASSVGCRDGKTYGYTF. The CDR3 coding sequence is TGTGCCAGCAGCGTTGGGTGCAGAGACGGAAAGACCTATGGCTACACCTTC.

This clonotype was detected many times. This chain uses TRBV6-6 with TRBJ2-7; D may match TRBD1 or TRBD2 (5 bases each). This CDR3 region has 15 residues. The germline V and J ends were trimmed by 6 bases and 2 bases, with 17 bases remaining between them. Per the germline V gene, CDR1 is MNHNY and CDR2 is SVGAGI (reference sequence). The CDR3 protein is CASRPLRDGAYEQYF. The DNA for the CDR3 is TGTGCCAGCAGGCCACTCCGGGACGGCGCCTACGAGCAGTACTTC.

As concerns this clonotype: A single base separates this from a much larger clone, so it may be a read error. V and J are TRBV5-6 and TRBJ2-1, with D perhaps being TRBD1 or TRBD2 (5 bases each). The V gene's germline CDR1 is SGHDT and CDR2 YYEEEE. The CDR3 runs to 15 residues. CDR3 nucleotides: TGTGCCCGCAGCTTCGGGGCAAGCTCCTACAATGAGCAGTTCTTC. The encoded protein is CARSFGASSYNEQFF.

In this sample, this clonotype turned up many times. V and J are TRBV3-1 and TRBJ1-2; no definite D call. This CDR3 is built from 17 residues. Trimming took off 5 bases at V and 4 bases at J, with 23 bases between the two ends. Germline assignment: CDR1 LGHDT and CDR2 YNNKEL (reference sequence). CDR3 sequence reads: CASSVIITLRKTYGYTF. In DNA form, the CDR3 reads TGTGCCAGCAGCGTCATCATCACCCTTCGAAAGACCTATGGCTACACCTTC.

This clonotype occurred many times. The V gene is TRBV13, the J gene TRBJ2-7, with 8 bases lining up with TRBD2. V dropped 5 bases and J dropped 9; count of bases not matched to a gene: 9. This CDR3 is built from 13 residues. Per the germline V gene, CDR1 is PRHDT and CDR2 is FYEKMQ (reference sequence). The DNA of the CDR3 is TGTGCCAGCAGCCCTACTAGCGGCCGGGTGCAGTACTTC. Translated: CASSPTSGRVQYF.

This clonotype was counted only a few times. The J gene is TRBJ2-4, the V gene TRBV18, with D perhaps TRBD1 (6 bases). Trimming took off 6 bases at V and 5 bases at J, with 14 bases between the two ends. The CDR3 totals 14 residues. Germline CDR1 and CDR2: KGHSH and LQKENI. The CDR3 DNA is TGTGCCAGCTCGCCCGACAGGCGCCAAAACATTCAGTACTTC. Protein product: CASSPDRRQNIQYF.

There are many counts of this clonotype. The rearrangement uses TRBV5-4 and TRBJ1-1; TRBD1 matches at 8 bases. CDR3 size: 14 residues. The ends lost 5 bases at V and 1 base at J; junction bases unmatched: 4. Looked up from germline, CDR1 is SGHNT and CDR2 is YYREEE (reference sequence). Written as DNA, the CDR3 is TGTGCCAGCAGGGAACAGGGGGAGAACACTGAAGCTTTCTTT. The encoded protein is CASREQGENTEAFF.

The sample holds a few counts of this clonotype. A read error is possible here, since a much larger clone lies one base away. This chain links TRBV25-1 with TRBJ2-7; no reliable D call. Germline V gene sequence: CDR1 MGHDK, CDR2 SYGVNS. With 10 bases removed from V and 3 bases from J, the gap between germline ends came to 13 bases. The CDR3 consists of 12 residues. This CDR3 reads CATGGENYEQYF. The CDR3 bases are TGTGCCACCGGCGGAGAGAACTACGAGCAGTACTTC.

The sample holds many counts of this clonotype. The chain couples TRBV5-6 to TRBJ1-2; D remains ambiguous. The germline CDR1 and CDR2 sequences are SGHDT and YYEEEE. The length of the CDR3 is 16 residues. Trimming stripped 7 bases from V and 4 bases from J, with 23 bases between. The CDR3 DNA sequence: TGTGCCAGCGTCCACAACAATAGTCGAAAGACCTATGGCTACACCTTC. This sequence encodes CASVHNNSRKTYGYTF.

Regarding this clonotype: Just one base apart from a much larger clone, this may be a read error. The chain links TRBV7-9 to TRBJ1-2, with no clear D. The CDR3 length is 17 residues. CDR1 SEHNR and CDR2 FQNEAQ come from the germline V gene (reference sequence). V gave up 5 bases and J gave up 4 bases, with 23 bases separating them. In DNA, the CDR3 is TGTGCCAGCAGCCTGCGGCTATACCATGGAAAGGCCTATGGCTACACCTTC. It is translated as CASSLRLYHGKAYGYTF.

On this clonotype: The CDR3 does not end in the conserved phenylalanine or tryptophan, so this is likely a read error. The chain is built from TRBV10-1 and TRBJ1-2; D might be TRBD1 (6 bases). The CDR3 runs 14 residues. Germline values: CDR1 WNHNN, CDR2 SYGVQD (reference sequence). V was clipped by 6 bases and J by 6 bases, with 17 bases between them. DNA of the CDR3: TGCGCCAGCAGCCCCGCGAAGGGGGAGGATGGCTACACCCTC. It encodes CASSPAKGEDGYTL.

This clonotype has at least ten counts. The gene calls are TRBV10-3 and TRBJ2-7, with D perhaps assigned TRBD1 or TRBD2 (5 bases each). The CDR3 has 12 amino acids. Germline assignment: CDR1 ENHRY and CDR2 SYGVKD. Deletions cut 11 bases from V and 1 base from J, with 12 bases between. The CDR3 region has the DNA TGTGCCGCCGGGGCAGGGTCCTACGAGCAGTACTTC. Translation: CAAGAGSYEQYF.

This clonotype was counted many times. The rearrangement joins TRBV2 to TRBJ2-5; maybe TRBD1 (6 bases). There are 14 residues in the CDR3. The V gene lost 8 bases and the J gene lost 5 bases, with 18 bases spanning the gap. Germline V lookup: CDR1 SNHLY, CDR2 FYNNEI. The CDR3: CASAKQGLGETQYF. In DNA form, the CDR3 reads TGTGCCAGCGCGAAACAGGGTCTCGGGGAGACCCAGTACTTC.

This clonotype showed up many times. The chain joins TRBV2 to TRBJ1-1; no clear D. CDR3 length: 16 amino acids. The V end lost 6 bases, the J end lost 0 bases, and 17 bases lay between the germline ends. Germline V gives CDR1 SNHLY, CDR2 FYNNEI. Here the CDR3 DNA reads TGTGCCAGCAGCCCCTACCGGAACTGGATGAACACTGAAGCTTTCTTT. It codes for CASSPYRNWMNTEAFF.

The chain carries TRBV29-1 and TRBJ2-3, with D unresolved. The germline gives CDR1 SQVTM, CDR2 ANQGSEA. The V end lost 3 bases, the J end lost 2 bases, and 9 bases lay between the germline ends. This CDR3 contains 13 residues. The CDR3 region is CSVESQATDTQYF. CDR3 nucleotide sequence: TGCAGCGTTGAGAGTCAGGCCACAGATACGCAGTATTTT.

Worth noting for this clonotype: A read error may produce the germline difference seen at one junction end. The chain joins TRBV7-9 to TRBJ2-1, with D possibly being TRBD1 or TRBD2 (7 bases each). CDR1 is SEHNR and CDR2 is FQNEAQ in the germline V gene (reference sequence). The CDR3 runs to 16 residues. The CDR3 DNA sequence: TGTACCAGCTCCCCAGGGAGCGGGACAGCGTACAATGAGCAGCTCTTC. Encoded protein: CTSSPGSGTAYNEQLF.

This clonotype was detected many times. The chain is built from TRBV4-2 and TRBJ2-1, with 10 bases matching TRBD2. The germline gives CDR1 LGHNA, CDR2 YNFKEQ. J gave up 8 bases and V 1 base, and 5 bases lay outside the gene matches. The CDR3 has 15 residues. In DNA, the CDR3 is TGTGCCAGCAGCCAAGCCCTAGCGGGAGCCTATGAGCAGTTCTTC. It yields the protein CASSQALAGAYEQFF.

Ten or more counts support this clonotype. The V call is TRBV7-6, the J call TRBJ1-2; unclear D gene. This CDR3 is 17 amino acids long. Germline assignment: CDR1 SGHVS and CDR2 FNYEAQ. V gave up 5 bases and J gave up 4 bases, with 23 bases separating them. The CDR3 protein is CASSRLYESRKTYGYTF. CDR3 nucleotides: TGTGCCAGCAGCAGGTTATATGAATCTCGAAAGACCTATGGCTACACCTTC.

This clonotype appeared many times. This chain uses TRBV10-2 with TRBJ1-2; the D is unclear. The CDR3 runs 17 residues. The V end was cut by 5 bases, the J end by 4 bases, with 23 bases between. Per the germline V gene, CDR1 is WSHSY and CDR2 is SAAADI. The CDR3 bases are TGCGCCAGCAGTTTAGCCATCACTTCTAGAAAGACCTATGGCTACACCTTC. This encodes CASSLAITSRKTYGYTF.

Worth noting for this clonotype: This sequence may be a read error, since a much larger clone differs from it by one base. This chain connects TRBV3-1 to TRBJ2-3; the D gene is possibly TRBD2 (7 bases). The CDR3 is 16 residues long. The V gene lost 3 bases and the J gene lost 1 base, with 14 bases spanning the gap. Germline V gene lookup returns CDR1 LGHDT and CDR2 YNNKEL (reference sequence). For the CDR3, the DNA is TGTGCCAGCAGCCAGGCCCGGGGGGCAGGCACAGATACGCAGTATTTT. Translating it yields CASSQARGAGTDTQYF.

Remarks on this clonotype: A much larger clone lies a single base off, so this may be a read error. The CDR3 DNA follows: TGTGCCGGCAGCGTCAGAGTTGAATCTCGAAAGACCTATGGCTACACCTTC. It codes for CAGSVRVESRKTYGYTF. This chain links TRBV7-6 with TRBJ1-2, with unresolved D. Per the germline V gene, CDR1 is SGHVS and CDR2 is FNYEAQ. CDR3 length equals 17 residues.

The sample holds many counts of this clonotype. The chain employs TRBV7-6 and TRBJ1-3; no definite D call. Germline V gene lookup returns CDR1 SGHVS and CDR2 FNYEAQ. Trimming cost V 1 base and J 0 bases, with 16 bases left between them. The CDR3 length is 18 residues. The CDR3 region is CASSLGPFSLSSGNTIYF. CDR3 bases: TGTGCCAGCAGCTTAGGGCCCTTTTCTTTAAGCTCTGGAAACACCATATATTTT.

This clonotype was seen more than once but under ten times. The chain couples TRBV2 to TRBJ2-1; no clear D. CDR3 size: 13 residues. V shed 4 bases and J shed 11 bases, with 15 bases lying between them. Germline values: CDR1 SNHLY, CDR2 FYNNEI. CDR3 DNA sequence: TGTGCCAGCAGTGGCTCTGTCTACAGTCAGCAGTTCTTC. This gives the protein CASSGSVYSQQFF.

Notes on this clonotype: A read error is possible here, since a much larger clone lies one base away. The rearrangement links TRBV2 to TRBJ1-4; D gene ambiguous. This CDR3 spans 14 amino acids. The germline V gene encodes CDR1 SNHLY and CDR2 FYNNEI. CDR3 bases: TGTGCCAGCAGTGATTCAGGAATTTGGGAAAGACTGTTTTTT. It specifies CASSDSGIWERLFF.

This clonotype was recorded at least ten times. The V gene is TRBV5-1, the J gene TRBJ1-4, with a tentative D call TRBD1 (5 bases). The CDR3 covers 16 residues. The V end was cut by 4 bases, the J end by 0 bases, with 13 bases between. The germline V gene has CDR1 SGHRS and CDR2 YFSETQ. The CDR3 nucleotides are TGCGCCAGCAGCCCATTTCAGGGAGCAACTAATGAAAAACTGTTTTTT. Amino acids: CASSPFQGATNEKLFF.

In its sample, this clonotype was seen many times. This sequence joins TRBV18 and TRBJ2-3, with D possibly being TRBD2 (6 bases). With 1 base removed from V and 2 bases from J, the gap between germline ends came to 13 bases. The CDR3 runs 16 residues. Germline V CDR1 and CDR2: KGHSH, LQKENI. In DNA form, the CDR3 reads TGTGCCAGCTCACCACGGACGGGAGTGGCCACAGATACGCAGTATTTT. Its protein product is CASSPRTGVATDTQYF.

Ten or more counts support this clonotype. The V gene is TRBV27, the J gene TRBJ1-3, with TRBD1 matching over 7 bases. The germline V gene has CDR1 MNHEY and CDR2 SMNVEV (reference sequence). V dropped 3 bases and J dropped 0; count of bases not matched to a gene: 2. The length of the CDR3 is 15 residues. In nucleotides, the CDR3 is TGTGCCAGCAGTTTGTCAGGGGGCTCTGGAAACACCATATATTTT. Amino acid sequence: CASSLSGGSGNTIYF.